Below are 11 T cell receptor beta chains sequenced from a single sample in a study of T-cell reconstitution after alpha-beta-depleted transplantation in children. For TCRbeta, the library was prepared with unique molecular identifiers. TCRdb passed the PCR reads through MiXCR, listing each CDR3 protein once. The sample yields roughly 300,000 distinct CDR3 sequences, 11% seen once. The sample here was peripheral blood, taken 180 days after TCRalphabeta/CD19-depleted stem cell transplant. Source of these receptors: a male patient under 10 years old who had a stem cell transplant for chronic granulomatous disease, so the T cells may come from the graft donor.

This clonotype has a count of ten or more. CDR3 bases: TGCGCCAGCAGATCGCTAGCGGGAGGAAATCACCAAGAGACCCAGTACTTC. Its translation: CASRSLAGGNHQETQYF. The chain carries TRBV5-1 and TRBJ2-5; TRBD2 aligns across 11 bases. J was trimmed by 0 bases and V by 5 bases; bases with no gene match: 9. Germline V gene sequence: CDR1 SGHRS, CDR2 YFSETQ. The CDR3 contains 17 residues. Looking up the rest from reference TRBV5-1 and TRBJ2-5 gives the full variable domain: KAGVTQTPRYLIKTRGQQVTLSCSPISGHRSVSWYQQTPGQGLQFLFEYFSETQRNKGNFPGRFSGRQFSNSRSEMNVSTLELGDSALYLCASRSLAGGNHQETQYFGPGTRLLVL.

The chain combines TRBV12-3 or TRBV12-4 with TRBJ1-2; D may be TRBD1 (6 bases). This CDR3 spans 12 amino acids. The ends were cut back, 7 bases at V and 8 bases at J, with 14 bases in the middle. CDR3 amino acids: CASTPPTGGYTF. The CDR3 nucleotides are TGTGCCAGCACCCCACCGACAGGCGGCTACACCTTC.

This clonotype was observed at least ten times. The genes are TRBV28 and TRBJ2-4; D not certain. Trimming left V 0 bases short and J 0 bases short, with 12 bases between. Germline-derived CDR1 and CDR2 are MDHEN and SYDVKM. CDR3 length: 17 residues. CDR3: CASSLWQAAIAKNIQYF. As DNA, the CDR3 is TGTGCCAGCAGTTTATGGCAGGCGGCGATAGCCAAAAACATTCAGTACTTC.

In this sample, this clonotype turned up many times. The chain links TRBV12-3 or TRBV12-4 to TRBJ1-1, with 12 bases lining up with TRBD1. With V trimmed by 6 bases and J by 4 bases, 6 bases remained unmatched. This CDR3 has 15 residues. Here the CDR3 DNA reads TGTGCCAGCAGCCGGGACAGGGGGCTTCGCACTGAAGCTTTCTTT. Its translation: CASSRDRGLRTEAFF.

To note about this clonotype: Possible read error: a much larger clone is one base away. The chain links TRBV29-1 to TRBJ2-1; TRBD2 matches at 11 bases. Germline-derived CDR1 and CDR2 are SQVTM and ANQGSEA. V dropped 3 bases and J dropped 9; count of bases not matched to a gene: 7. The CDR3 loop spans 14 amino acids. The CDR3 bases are TGCAGCGTTGATGCTAGCGGGAGGAGGGGTGAGCAGTTCTTC. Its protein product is CSVDASGRRGEQFF.

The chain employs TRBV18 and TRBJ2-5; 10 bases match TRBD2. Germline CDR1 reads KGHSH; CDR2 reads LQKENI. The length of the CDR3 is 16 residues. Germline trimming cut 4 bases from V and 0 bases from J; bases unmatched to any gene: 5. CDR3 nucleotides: TGTGCCAGCTCACTGCTAGCGGGAGCTTACCAAGAGACCCAGTACTTC. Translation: CASSLLAGAYQETQYF. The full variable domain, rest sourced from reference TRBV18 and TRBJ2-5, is NAGVMQNPRHLVRRRGQEARLRCSPMKGHSHVYWYRQLPEEGLKFMVYLQKENIIDESGMPKERFSAEFPKEGPSILRIQQVVRGDSAAYFCASSLLAGAYQETQYFGPGTRLLVL.

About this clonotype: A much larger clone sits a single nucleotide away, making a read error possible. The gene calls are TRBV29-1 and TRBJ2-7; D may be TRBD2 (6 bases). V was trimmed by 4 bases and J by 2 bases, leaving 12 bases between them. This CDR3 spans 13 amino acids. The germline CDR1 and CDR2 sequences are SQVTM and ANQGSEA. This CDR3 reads CSVGRDSPYEQYF. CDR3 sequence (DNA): TGCAGCGTTGGAAGGGACTCTCCCTACGAGCAGTACTTC.

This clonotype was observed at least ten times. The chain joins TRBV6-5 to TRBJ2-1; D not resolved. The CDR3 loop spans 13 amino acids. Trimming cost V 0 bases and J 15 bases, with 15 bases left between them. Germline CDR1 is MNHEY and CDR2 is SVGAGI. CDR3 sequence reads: CASSYSETSGRFF. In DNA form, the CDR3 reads TGTGCCAGCAGTTACTCTGAGACCAGTGGTAGGTTCTTC.

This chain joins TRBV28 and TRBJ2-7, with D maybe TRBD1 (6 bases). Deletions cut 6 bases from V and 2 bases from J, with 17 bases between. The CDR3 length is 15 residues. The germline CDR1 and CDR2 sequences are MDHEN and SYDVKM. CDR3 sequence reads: CASSLQGRSPYEQYF. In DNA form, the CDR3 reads TGTGCCAGCAGCTTACAGGGCCGATCCCCCTACGAGCAGTACTTC.

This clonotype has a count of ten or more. The CDR3 nucleotides are TGTGCCAGCAGCCAAGGGAGCGGGGCCGCCTACGAGCAGTACTTC. Amino acid sequence: CASSQGSGAAYEQYF. This sequence joins TRBV3-1 and TRBJ2-7, with 7 bases matching TRBD2. Germline assignment: CDR1 LGHDT and CDR2 YNNKEL (reference sequence). The trim removed 1 base at V and 2 bases at J, leaving 5 bases unmatched. This CDR3 contains 15 residues.

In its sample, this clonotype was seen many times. CDR3 DNA sequence: TGCAGTGCTCCCAATGGAGGCATAAGCAATCAGCCCCAGCATTTT. It encodes CSAPNGGISNQPQHF. V gene TRBV20-1 combines with J gene TRBJ1-5; D gene uncertain. The CDR3 loop spans 15 amino acids. V shed 5 bases and J shed 1 base, with 15 bases lying between them. Germline CDR1 DFQATT, CDR2 SNEGSKA (reference sequence).